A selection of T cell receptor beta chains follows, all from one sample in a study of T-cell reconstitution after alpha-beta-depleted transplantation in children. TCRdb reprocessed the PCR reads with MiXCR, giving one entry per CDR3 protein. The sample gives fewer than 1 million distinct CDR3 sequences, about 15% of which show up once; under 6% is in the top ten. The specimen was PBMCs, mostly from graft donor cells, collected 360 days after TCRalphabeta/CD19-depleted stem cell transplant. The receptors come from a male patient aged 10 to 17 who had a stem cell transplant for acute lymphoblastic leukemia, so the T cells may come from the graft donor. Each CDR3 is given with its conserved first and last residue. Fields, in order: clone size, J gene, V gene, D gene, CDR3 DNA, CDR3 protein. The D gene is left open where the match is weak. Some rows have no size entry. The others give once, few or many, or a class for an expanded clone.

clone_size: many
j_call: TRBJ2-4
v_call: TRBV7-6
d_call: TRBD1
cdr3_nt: TGTGCCAGCAGCTTAGGGGACAGAGAAACAAACATTCAGTACTTC
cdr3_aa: CASSLGDRETNIQYF

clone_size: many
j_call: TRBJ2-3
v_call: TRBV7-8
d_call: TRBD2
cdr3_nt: TGTGCCAGCAGCGTCCGGGAGGGACTAGCGGGGACCCTCACAGATACGCAGTATTTT
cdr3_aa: CASSVREGLAGTLTDTQYF

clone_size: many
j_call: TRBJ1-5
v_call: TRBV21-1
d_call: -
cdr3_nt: TGTGCCAGCAGCCTCGGGACAGGGGGATTTCAGCCCCAGCATTTT
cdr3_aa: CASSLGTGGFQPQHF

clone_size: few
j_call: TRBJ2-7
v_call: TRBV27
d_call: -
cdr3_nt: TGTGCCACAAGACGGGAGTACGCCTACGAGCAGTACTTC
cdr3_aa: CATRREYAYEQYF

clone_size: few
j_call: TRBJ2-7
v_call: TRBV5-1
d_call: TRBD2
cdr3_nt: TGCGCCAGCAGTGTTTTAACTAGCGGGACCCTCCTAAGCGAGCAGTACTTC
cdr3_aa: CASSVLTSGTLLSEQYF

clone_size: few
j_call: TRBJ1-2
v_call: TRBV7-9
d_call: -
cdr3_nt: TGTGCCAGCAGCTTTGCCGGGCGTCACTACGCTAACTATGGCTACACCTTC
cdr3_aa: CASSFAGRHYANYGYTF

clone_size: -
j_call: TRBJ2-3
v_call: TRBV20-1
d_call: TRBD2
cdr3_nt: TGCAGTGCCATACCCGGGAGGAGATCTGATACGCAGTATTTT
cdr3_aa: CSAIPGRRSDTQYF

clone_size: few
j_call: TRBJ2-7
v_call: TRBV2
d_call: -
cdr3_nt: TGTGCCAGCAGGGGGGAGATTCAGTACTTC
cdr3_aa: CASRGEIQYF

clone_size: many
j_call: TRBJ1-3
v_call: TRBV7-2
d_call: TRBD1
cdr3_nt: TGTGCCAGCAGCAACATGGGGGGGACAGGGGGCTCAGGAAACACCATATATTTT
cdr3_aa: CASSNMGGTGGSGNTIYF

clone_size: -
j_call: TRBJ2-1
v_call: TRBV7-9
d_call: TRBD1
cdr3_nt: TGTGCCAGCAGCCCGATTGGGACAGCCTCTAATGAGCAGTTCTTC
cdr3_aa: CASSPIGTASNEQFF